Listed here are 19 T cell receptor beta chains from one sample, sequenced in a study of early T cells in non-severe SARS-CoV-2 infection. Using its own MiXCR run on the 5' RACE reads, TCRdb lists one record per CDR3 protein. Here the sample spans 40,000 to 60,000 distinct CDR3 sequences, about 7.8% being singletons. Specimen: whole blood. These receptors were obtained from an adult who was a healthcare worker with PCR-confirmed SARS-CoV-2 infection or an uninfected control (not recorded which).

This clonotype was found many times. The V call is TRBV27, the J call TRBJ1-5; D possibly corresponds to TRBD1 (5 bases). Trimming stripped 5 bases from V and 0 bases from J, with 8 bases between. The CDR3 covers 14 residues. Germline V lookup: CDR1 MNHEY, CDR2 SMNVEV (reference sequence). CDR3 residues: CASSDRYSNQPQHF. In DNA, the CDR3 is TGTGCCAGCAGTGACAGATATAGCAATCAGCCCCAGCATTTT.

This clonotype was seen ten or more times. The CDR3 protein is CASSLGHGYEQYF. In DNA, the CDR3 is TGTGCCAGCAGCTTAGGTCACGGCTACGAGCAGTACTTC. The V call is TRBV11-2, the J call TRBJ2-7; D ambiguous. Between the trimmed V and J ends, which lost 1 base and 3 bases, there was a span of 7 bases. The CDR3 covers 13 residues. Germline V lookup: CDR1 SGHAT, CDR2 FQNNGV.

Many counts were recorded for this clonotype. V gene TRBV20-1 combines with J gene TRBJ2-1; D is unresolved. CDR3 length equals 15 residues. In germline, CDR1 is DFQATT, CDR2 SNEGSKA (reference sequence). With 4 bases removed from V and 2 bases from J, the gap between germline ends came to 15 bases. CDR3 residues: CSATPAGLPYNEQFF. The CDR3, as DNA: TGCAGTGCTACTCCTGCTGGCCTGCCCTACAATGAGCAGTTCTTC.

This clonotype was observed a few times. The chain is built from TRBV5-4 and TRBJ1-4; 8 nucleotides align to TRBD1. This CDR3 has 15 residues. V lost 4 bases, J lost 5 bases, and 7 bases stayed unmatched. Germline V gives CDR1 SGHNT, CDR2 YYREEE (reference sequence). In DNA, the CDR3 is TGTGCCAGCAGCACTCGGACAGGGAAGAATGAAAAACTGTTTTTT. Amino acids: CASSTRTGKNEKLFF. Combining the CDR3 with reference TRBV5-4 and TRBJ1-4 gives the whole variable domain ETGVTQSPTHLIKTRGQQVTLRCSSQSGHNTVSWYQQALGQGPQFIFQYYREEENGRGNFPPRFSGLQFPNYSSELNVNALELDDSALYLCASSTRTGKNEKLFFGSGTQLSVL.

The table lists this clonotype with many counts. The rearrangement uses TRBV7-9 and TRBJ1-2; maybe TRBD1 (5 bases). The ends were cut back, 5 bases at V and 6 bases at J, with 13 bases in the middle. Germline values: CDR1 SEHNR, CDR2 FQNEAQ (reference sequence). CDR3 length equals 13 residues. The CDR3 protein is CASSARQIDGYTF. The CDR3 DNA sequence: TGTGCCAGCAGCGCCAGACAGATCGATGGCTACACCTTC.

The chain has TRBV20-1 and TRBJ2-5; the D gene is possibly TRBD2 (5 bases). Germline values: CDR1 DFQATT, CDR2 SNEGSKA (reference sequence). Trimming shortened V by 6 bases and J by 1 base, and 12 bases separated the two germline ends. The length of the CDR3 is 13 residues. DNA for the CDR3: TGCAGTGCCCCCGGACTGGTCCAAGAGACCCAGTACTTC. This translates into CSAPGLVQETQYF.

This clonotype was found many times. The CDR3, as DNA: TGCAGTGCCACCCGACAGGGGGGGAATCAGCCCCAGCATTTT. It encodes CSATRQGGNQPQHF. The J gene is TRBJ1-5, the V gene TRBV20-1, with 9 bases lining up with TRBD1. Germline-derived CDR1 and CDR2 are DFQATT and SNEGSKA (reference sequence). This CDR3 is 14 amino acids long. Trimming removed 6 bases from V and 4 bases from J; junction bases left unmatched: 7.

A few counts support this clonotype. V is TRBV6-5 and J is TRBJ2-4; the D gene is possibly TRBD1 (5 bases). This CDR3 has 16 amino acids. Deletions cut 3 bases from V and 3 bases from J, with 15 bases between. Germline V lookup: CDR1 MNHEY, CDR2 SVGAGI. Here the CDR3 DNA reads TGTGCCAGCAGTTATAAGGGGTCGGTCGGCAAAAACATTCAGTACTTC. This sequence encodes CASSYKGSVGKNIQYF.

The table lists this clonotype with many counts. The chain combines TRBV19 with TRBJ2-2; 10 nucleotides align to TRBD1. This CDR3 region has 16 residues. The V and J ends lost 5 bases and 6 bases, in that order; junction bases with no gene match: 9. Germline V gene sequence: CDR1 LNHDA, CDR2 SQIVND (reference sequence). CDR3 sequence: CASSPLPGQGPGELFF. The CDR3, as DNA: TGTGCCAGTAGTCCCCTCCCGGGACAGGGGCCCGGGGAGCTGTTTTTT.

This clonotype was seen repeatedly, ten times or more. This chain uses TRBV7-3 with TRBJ1-1; D might be TRBD1 (5 bases). V was cut by 1 base and J by 2 bases, with 11 bases left in between. The V gene's germline CDR1 is SGHTA and CDR2 FQGTGA. This CDR3 has 15 residues. The CDR3 nucleotides are TGTGCCAGCAGCTTAATGGGCGGGACTAACACTGAAGCTTTCTTT. Its translation: CASSLMGGTNTEAFF.

This clonotype was seen many times. V gene TRBV15 combines with J gene TRBJ2-4, with D perhaps matching TRBD2 (5 bases). The CDR3 length is 14 residues. The V gene's germline CDR1 is LNHNV and CDR2 YYDKDF (reference sequence). With 0 bases removed from V and 9 bases from J, the gap between germline ends came to 12 bases. For the CDR3, the DNA is TGTGCCACCAGCAGAGATAAGAGCGGAGTCATTCAGTACTTC. This sequence encodes CATSRDKSGVIQYF. Full variable domain (missing parts from reference TRBV15 and TRBJ2-4): DAMVIQNPRYQVTQFGKPVTLSCSQTLNHNVMYWYQQKSSQAPKLLFHYYDKDFNNEADTPDNFQSRRPNTSFCFLDIRSPGLGDTAMYLCATSRDKSGVIQYFGAGTRLSVL.

This clonotype was counted only a few times. The J gene is TRBJ2-3, the V gene TRBV28; 12 nucleotides line up with TRBD1. V shed 6 bases and J 5 bases; nucleotides not matched to a gene: 6. The CDR3 runs 15 residues. Germline values: CDR1 MDHEN, CDR2 SYDVKM. In DNA form, the CDR3 reads TGTGCCAGCAGCTGGGACAGGGGGCGCATAGATACGCAGTATTTT. Protein: CASSWDRGRIDTQYF.

The J gene is TRBJ1-4, the V gene TRBV7-2; TRBD1 matches 7 bases. This CDR3 is 15 amino acids long. Looked up from germline, CDR1 is SGHTA and CDR2 is FQGNSA. The J segment lost 0 bases and the V segment lost 4 bases, leaving 2 bases of the junction unmatched. The CDR3 DNA reads as TGTGCCAGCAGCTACCAGGGGGCAACTAATGAAAAACTGTTTTTT. Translating it yields CASSYQGATNEKLFF.

The V and J genes are TRBV29-1 and TRBJ2-2; 8 nucleotides agree with TRBD1. V shed 5 bases, J shed 5 bases, and the junction held 4 bases outside the gene matches. This CDR3 has 13 amino acids. Looked up from germline, CDR1 is SQVTM and CDR2 is ANQGSEA. CDR3 in amino acids: CSVPQGETGELFF. CDR3 DNA sequence: TGCAGCGTTCCACAGGGGGAAACCGGGGAGCTGTTTTTT.

This clonotype was detected many times. The genes are TRBV7-8 and TRBJ1-5; unclear D gene. The CDR3 has 14 residues. The V end lost 5 bases, the J end lost 1 base, and 9 bases lay between the germline ends. The germline V gene has CDR1 SGHVS and CDR2 FQNEAQ. The DNA of the CDR3 is TGTGCCAGCAGCCTCGGTTGGAGCAATCAGCCCCAGCATTTT. Protein: CASSLGWSNQPQHF.

This clonotype was picked up many times. The V and J genes are TRBV6-2 or TRBV6-3 and TRBJ2-3; 13 bases map to TRBD2. This CDR3 is 14 amino acids long. CDR1 is MNHEY, CDR2 SVGEGT, per germline. V lost 7 bases, J lost 6 bases, and 4 bases stayed unmatched. The CDR3 DNA reads as TGTGCCAGCAAGACTAGCGGGGGGCCGGATACGCAGTATTTT. This codes for CASKTSGGPDTQYF.

The rearrangement uses TRBV2 and TRBJ2-7, with 12 bases aligning to TRBD1. This CDR3 spans 16 amino acids. Germline V CDR1 and CDR2: SNHLY, FYNNEI. Germline trimming cut 4 bases from V and 4 bases from J; bases unmatched to any gene: 8. The CDR3 protein is CASSVGTGGASYEQYF. DNA for the CDR3: TGTGCCAGCAGTGTCGGGACAGGGGGCGCGAGTTACGAGCAGTACTTC.

This clonotype was counted many times. This rearrangement joins TRBV12-3 or TRBV12-4 to TRBJ2-2; a weak D match, TRBD2 (7 bases). V was pared by 9 bases and J by 7 bases, with 30 bases between. The CDR3 runs 18 residues. The CDR3 protein is CASQTFESGGLGGGELFF. The CDR3 region has the DNA TGTGCCAGTCAGACTTTTGAATCGGGGGGCCTGGGCGGCGGGGAGCTGTTTTTT.

This clonotype was counted many times. The rearrangement joins TRBV20-1 to TRBJ2-2, with 7 bases aligning to TRBD2. Per the germline V gene, CDR1 is DFQATT and CDR2 is SNEGSKA (reference sequence). The CDR3 totals 12 residues. After removal of 6 bases from V and 6 bases from J, the junction contained 4 bases not matched to a gene. CDR3 bases: TGCAGTGCCGAAGGGAGGGCCGGGGAGCTGTTTTTT. Its protein product is CSAEGRAGELFF.